This TCR beta chain was obtained from a study of cytotoxic CD8 clonotypes in ibrutinib-treated CLL. Overall study: When averaged across all of the samples, the counts came to approximately 280,000 productive templates and about 90,000 productive rearrangements. Study-wide findings and caveats: For progressing versus sustained-remission patients, sampling times were not the same. Under treatment, the uncommon public clonotypes either contracted or remained stable.

Regarding this clone: Its antigen is unidentified.

Profiling relied on immunoSEQ multiplex PCR, and the TCRdb table lists in-frame clones only, not all of them. Seen here are 200,000 to 250,000 clones, around 75% observed once, and the top ten hold 5.5% to 6%. Sequenced here: PBMCs, sampled after 12 months of ibrutinib treatment. This clonotype originated in a human donor with chronic lymphocytic leukemia.

CDR3 amino acids: CASSFDGPRPEAFF. The DNA for the CDR3 is TGTGCCAGCAGTTTCGACGGACCGCGACCTGAAGCTTTCTTT. The rearrangement joins TRBV6-5 to TRBJ1-1, with D unresolved. Germline V gives CDR1 MNHEY, CDR2 SVGAGI. The germline V and J ends were trimmed by 4 bases and 6 bases, with 15 bases remaining between them. This CDR3 contains 14 residues.